This is a list of T cell receptor beta chains from one sample in a study of blood T cell repertoires in COVID-19. The protocol was immunoSEQ multiplex PCR, while the TCRdb copy is restricted to in-frame clones and leaves out a portion. The sample contains 170,000 or so clones, around 90% of which appear only once. The sequenced sample was peripheral blood. The receptors were sampled from a man aged 35 to 55 with active or convalescent COVID-19. Each CDR3 is given with its conserved first and last residue. The D gene is left open where the match is weak. A row's size may be missing; if present it is once, few, many or a size class.

>NA|TRBV28|NA|TRBJ1-5
TGTGCCAGCGGCAGGGGTTTGCAGCCCCAGCATTTT
CASGRGLQPQHF
>once|TRBV25-1|TRBD1|TRBJ1-1
TGTGCCAGCAGTGAGTCCGGACAGGGGTGGGACACTGAAGCTTTCTTT
CASSESGQGWDTEAFF
>NA|TRBV11-3|TRBD1|TRBJ2-7
TGTGCCAGCAGCTTGGATGGACAGGGCGGTTTCGAGCAGTACTTC
CASSLDGQGGFEQYF
>NA|TRBV27|TRBD1|TRBJ1-3
TGTGCCAGCGCCCCCGGGACAGGTCGCTCTGGAAACACCATATATTTT
CASAPGTGRSGNTIYF
>NA|TRBV2|TRBD2|TRBJ2-3
TGTGCCAGCAACAAAGCGGGGGGCACAGATACGCAGTATTTT
CASNKAGGTDTQYF
>NA|TRBV30|TRBD1|TRBJ1-5
TGTGCCTGGAGTTCCGGGACAGGGCCTTATGGCAATCAGCCCCAGCATTTT
CAWSSGTGPYGNQPQHF
>NA|TRBV10-3|NA|TRBJ1-5
TGTGCCATCAGTGAGTCGGCAGGCAATCAGCCCCAGCATTTT
CAISESAGNQPQHF
>NA|TRBV5-1|TRBD1|TRBJ2-4
TGCGCCAGCAGCTTGGAGGGGACAGGAATAGCCAAAAACATTCAGTACTTC
CASSLEGTGIAKNIQYF
>NA|TRBV5-1|TRBD2|TRBJ2-7
TGCGCCAGCAGCCCGCCGGCGGGAGCGGGGGGCCTTTACGAGCAGTACTTC
CASSPPAGAGGLYEQYF
>NA|TRBV9|TRBD1|TRBJ2-5
TGTGCCAGCAGCACTCGGACAGGTTCCTTTCAAGAGACCCAGTACTTC
CASSTRTGSFQETQYF
>NA|TRBV18|TRBD1|TRBJ2-7
TGTGCCAGCTCACCTACGACAACCGGGACAGGGAGTTCCTACGAGCAGTACTTC
CASSPTTTGTGSSYEQYF
>NA|TRBV19|TRBD1|TRBJ1-5
TGTGCCAGCCAAACCTCCGGGACAGTCAATCAGCCCCAGCATTTT
CASQTSGTVNQPQHF
>NA|TRBV28|NA|TRBJ2-3
TGTGCCAGCAGTTTCGTTCCGACTAGGGTAGTGGGCACAGATACGCAGTATTTT
CASSFVPTRVVGTDTQYF
>NA|TRBV20-1|NA|TRBJ1-1
TGCAGTGCTAGTGGCAGGAACACTGAAGCTTTCTTT
CSASGRNTEAFF
>NA|TRBV12-5|TRBD2|TRBJ2-5
TGTGCTAGTGCCCCGACTAGCGGGGGGGCTGTTGTTTTGAGAGAGACCCAGTACTTC
CASAPTSGGAVVLRETQYF
>NA|TRBV13|TRBD2|TRBJ2-1
TGTGCCAGCAGGGGACTAGCGTACTACAATGAGCAGTTCTTC
CASRGLAYYNEQFF
>NA|TRBV4-3|NA|TRBJ2-5
TGCGCCAGCAGCCAAGAGGATCAGGCGGGGAGGACCCAGTACTTC
CASSQEDQAGRTQYF
>NA|TRBV24-1|TRBD2|TRBJ2-3
TGTGCCACCATGAGGACTAGCGATCGCACAGATACGCAGTATTTT
CATMRTSDRTDTQYF
>NA|TRBV10-3|TRBD1|TRBJ1-1
TGTGCCATCAGCGATGGGACAGCTAGTGAAGCTTTCTTT
CAISDGTASEAFF
>NA|TRBV5-1|NA|TRBJ2-7
TGCGCCAGCAGCCCTCAGTCTGAGGTTCTCTACGAGCAGTACTTC
CASSPQSEVLYEQYF
>NA|TRBV7-9|TRBD1|TRBJ1-4
TGTGCCAGCAGCGACCCGGGACAGGGGGCGCGAGTGGAAAAACTGTTTTTT
CASSDPGQGARVEKLFF
>NA|TRBV9|NA|TRBJ1-3
TGTGCCAGCAGCGTAGATGGAGGAGGGAGGGACACCATATATTTT
CASSVDGGGRDTIYF
>NA|TRBV11-2|NA|TRBJ1-6
TGTGCCAGCAGCTCCGGACGGACAAATTCACCCCTCCACTTT
CASSSGRTNSPLHF
>NA|TRBV2|NA|TRBJ2-3
TGTGCCAGCAGTGTACGGACTAGCACAGATACGCAGTATTTT
CASSVRTSTDTQYF
>few|TRBV30|NA|TRBJ2-7
TGTGCCTGGAGTCGTCTTGAGGGGTTGAGAGCGGGCGAGCAGTACTTC
CAWSRLEGLRAGEQYF
>NA|TRBV4-2|NA|TRBJ1-2
TGTGCCAGCAGCCAATCCGGCCGGGACTATGGCTACACCTTC
CASSQSGRDYGYTF
>few|TRBV28|NA|TRBJ1-6
TGTGCCAGCAGTTTAAGTTCTAGACCCCTCCACTTT
CASSLSSRPLHF
>NA|TRBV5-5|TRBD2|TRBJ2-3
TGTGCCAGCAGCTTGGGAGCTAGCGGGAAGGCAGATACGCAGTATTTT
CASSLGASGKADTQYF
>NA|TRBV5-8|NA|TRBJ1-6
TGTGCCAGCAGTTACGACAGAAATAATTCACCCCTCCACTTT
CASSYDRNNSPLHF
>NA|TRBV4-1|NA|TRBJ2-5
TGCGCCAGCAGCCAAGACCCCGTAACCCAGTACTTC
CASSQDPVTQYF
>NA|TRBV11-2|NA|TRBJ2-7
TGTGCCAGCAGCTTAAGGGGAAACAGGGTGGGCGAGCAGTACTTC
CASSLRGNRVGEQYF
>NA|TRBV3-1/TRBV3-2|NA|TRBJ1-1
TGTGCCAGCAGCCAAGGGGGGCCAGGGAGGGGAGCTTTCTTT
CASSQGGPGRGAFF
>NA|TRBV30|TRBD1|TRBJ1-5
TGTGCCTGGAGTGGCCAGGGGGTGGGTCAGCCCCAGCATTTT
CAWSGQGVGQPQHF
>NA|TRBV19|NA|TRBJ2-5
TGTGCCAGTAGTATCACGGAGCTAGCAGGAGAGACCCAGTACTTC
CASSITELAGETQYF
>NA|TRBV9|TRBD1|TRBJ1-6
TGTGCCAGCAGCAAAGACAGGGCGTATAATTCACCCCTCCACTTT
CASSKDRAYNSPLHF
>NA|TRBV11-3|TRBD1|TRBJ2-7
TGTGCCAGCAGCTTAAGGGGGCATTACGAGCAGTACTTC
CASSLRGHYEQYF
>NA|TRBV3-1/TRBV3-2|NA|TRBJ2-1
TGTGCCAGCAGCCAAGCTACGGGGGAATTTTACAATGAGCAGTTCTTC
CASSQATGEFYNEQFF